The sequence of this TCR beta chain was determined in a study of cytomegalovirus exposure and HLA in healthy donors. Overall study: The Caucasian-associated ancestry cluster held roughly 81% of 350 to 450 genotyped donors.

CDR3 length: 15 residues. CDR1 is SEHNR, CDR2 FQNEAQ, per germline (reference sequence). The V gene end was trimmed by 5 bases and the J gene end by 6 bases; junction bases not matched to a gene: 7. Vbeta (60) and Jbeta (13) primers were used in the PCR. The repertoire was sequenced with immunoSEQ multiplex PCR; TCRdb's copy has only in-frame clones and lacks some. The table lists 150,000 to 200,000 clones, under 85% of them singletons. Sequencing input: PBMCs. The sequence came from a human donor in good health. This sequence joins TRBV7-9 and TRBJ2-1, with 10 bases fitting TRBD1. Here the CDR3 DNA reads TGTGCCAGCAGCCCGGGACAGGGGTTAATCAATGAGCAGTTCTTC. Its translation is CASSPGQGLINEQFF. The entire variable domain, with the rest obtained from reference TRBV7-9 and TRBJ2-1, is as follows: DTGVSQNPRHKITKRGQNVTFRCDPISEHNRLYWYRQTLGQGPEFLTYFQNEAQLEKSRLLSDRFSAERPKGSFSTLEIQRTEQGDSAMYLCASSPGQGLINEQFFGPGTRLTVL.